The rows below give T cell receptor beta chains drawn from one sample of a study of vaccination effects on CD4 cells after COVID-19. Produced via immunoSEQ multiplex PCR; TCRdb's table is partial and in-frame only. This sample has tens of thousands of clones, with 60% to 80% found just once. What these receptors recognize is not known. The sequenced sample was CD4+ T cells from PBMCs cultured with HCoV-OC43 spike peptides, obtained before COVID-19 vaccination. The receptors originated from a human donor who received a COVID-19 vaccine. CDR3s include the opening cysteine and the closing phenylalanine or tryptophan.

>TRBJ2-5|15|TRBV13
CASSHEQGYQETQYF
>TRBJ2-3|14|TRBV29-1
CSASGQGAGDTQYF
>TRBJ2-7|15|TRBV28
CASSSYGRAPYEQYF
>TRBJ1-1|16|TRBV6-6
CASSPLRGGRNTEAFF
>TRBJ1-2|14|TRBV28
CASSPHRTGTGYTF
>TRBJ2-7|13|TRBV12-3/TRBV12-4
CASHRDTHREQYF
>TRBJ2-2|15|TRBV5-4
CASSLKLENTGELFF
>TRBJ1-5|14|TRBV11-2
CASSLGGGNQPQHF
>TRBJ1-2|15|TRBV6-5
CASSYRSRGNYGYTF
>TRBJ2-5|15|TRBV7-2
CASSLGGLRGETQYF
>TRBJ2-5|16|TRBV6-4
CASSKWAGQGQETQYF
>TRBJ2-5|15|TRBV6-1
CASSEEDRSRETQYF
>TRBJ1-1|15|TRBV27
CASSLRAGIATEAFF
>TRBJ2-2|15|TRBV5-1
CASSLQGKDTGELFF
>TRBJ2-7|14|TRBV18
CASSPDHNSYEQYF